This entry is about one T cell receptor (beta chain). The sample holds many counts of this clonotype. Its antigen remains undetermined. Base quality data are lacking; no much larger clone is found one base away. The sample originates from a study of T cell repertoires in cytomegalovirus infection (dated by TCRdb to the late 2010s). About the investigation overall: Donor HLA type was relevant to the analysis, as public TCR beta signatures indicated carriage of CMV infection together with the matching HLA type. What the authors observed across the whole study: In the ex vivo response, HLA-C-restricted CMV-specific TCR beta clonotypes were dominant, and in two of eight donors the single most frequent clonotype came from this HLA-C-restricted group. Cumulative frequency of public TCR beta family members discriminated carriers of CMV infection plus the relevant HLA type in this cohort and an independent 352-donor cohort.

The trim is 5 bases for V and 5 bases for J, with a gap of 15 bases between the germline ends. According to the germline V gene (reference sequence), CDR1 reads LNHDA and CDR2 reads SQIVND. The CDR3 covers 14 residues, taking in both the cysteine and the phenylalanine. Just CDR3 DNA is preserved here, 42 bases in frame from base 1. The sequencer was an Illumina HiSeq 1500. TCRdb reprocessed the public reads (quality trimming at Q25 with fastp, clone calling with MiXCR) and kept in-frame beta chains. CDR3 protein duplicates are merged, each entry listing the most common genes and DNA. This sample is represented by approximately 490,000 distinct CDR3 sequences; 11% of them were singletons. The ten largest clones add up to 10% to 13% of the sample.

The sample was PBMCs. The rearrangement combines TRBV19 with TRBJ1-1; the D gene is possibly TRBD1, with 6 bases matching. The TCR originated in a human donor in good health (CMV status not recorded). Some clones in this sample may be carry-over from other donors' samples. Here the CDR3 is given as CASSGDRPLTEAFF. The DNA sequence is TGTGCCAGTAGTGGTGACAGGCCTCTGACTGAAGCTTTCTTT.